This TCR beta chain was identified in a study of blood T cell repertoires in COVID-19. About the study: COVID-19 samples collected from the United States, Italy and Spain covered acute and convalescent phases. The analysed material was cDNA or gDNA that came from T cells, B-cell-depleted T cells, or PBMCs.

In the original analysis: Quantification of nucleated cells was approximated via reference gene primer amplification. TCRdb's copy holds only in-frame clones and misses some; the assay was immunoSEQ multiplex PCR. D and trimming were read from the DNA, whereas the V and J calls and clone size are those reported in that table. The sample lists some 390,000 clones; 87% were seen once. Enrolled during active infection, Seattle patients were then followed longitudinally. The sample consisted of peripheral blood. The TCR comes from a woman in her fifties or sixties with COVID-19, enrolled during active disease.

The CDR3 DNA reads as TGTGCCAGCAGTCTACAGGGACAGGTCTACACCTTC. Encoded protein: CASSLQGQVYTF. This rearrangement joins TRBV12-3 or TRBV12-4 to TRBJ1-2, with 8 nucleotides matching TRBD1. CDR3 size: 12 residues. The J segment lost 10 bases and the V segment lost 5 bases, leaving 6 bases of the junction unmatched.